This T cell receptor (beta chain) stems from a study of CD8+ T cells in alopecia areata. Study conclusions and caveats: Scalp clonality, together with expanded CD8+ clones among the top 100, fell significantly with tofacitinib.

It was cDNA, reverse transcribed from extracted RNA, that served as the sequencing template. Libraries were prepared by immunoSEQ multiplex PCR; TCRdb keeps only in-frame clonotypes and omits some of them. The table shows tens of thousands of clones, with 46% occurring only once. The treatment: oral pan-JAK inhibitor, 5-10 mg twice daily. In the case of this clone: Its antigen is currently unknown.

This sequence originates from a human donor with alopecia areata. The sample here was CD8+ T cells sorted from blood, taken at approximately week 36, from a patient treated with tofacitinib.

CDR3 protein: CASSVSGNTGELFF. The CDR3 DNA is TGTGCCAGCAGCGTATCCGGGAACACCGGGGAGCTGTTTTTT. The chain carries TRBV9 and TRBJ2-2; no clear D. The CDR3 extends over 14 amino acids. Trimming removed 1 base from V and 1 base from J, with 5 bases in between. CDR1 and CDR2 from the germline V gene are SGDLS and YYNGEE.